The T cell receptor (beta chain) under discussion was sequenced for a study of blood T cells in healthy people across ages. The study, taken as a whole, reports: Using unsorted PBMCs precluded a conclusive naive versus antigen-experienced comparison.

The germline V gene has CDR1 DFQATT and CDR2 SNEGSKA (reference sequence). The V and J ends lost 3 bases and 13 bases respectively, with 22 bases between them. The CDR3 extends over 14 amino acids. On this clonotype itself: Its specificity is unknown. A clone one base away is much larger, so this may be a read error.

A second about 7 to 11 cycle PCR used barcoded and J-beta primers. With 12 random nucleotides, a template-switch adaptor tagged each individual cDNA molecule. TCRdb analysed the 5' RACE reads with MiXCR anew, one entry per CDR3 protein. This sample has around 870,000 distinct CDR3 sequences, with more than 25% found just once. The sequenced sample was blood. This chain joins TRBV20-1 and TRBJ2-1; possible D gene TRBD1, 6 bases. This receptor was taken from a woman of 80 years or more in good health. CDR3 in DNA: TGCAGTGCTAGGCCCTTTATGGGACAAGAGACCCAGTTCTTC. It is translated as CSARPFMGQETQFF.